The next 27 T cell receptor beta chains were all read from a single sample in a study of post-analysis software for immune sequencing data. Study findings and constraints: When patients were compared with controls, 5 or 6 TRBV segments were more frequent, TRBV5-6, TRBV5-1 and TRBV20-1 among them.

Built from TCR beta cDNA, the libraries had unique molecular identifiers in them. In TCRdb, the PCR reads were re-called with MiXCR into one record per CDR3 protein. Of around 180,000 distinct CDR3 sequences in the sample, roughly 30% were seen once. For these receptors, no antigen is known. Sequenced material: blood. These receptor sequences come from a girl aged 5-17 years with multiple sclerosis.

As concerns this clonotype: A much larger clone differs by one base, so this may be a read error. The chain recombines TRBV21-1 with TRBJ2-1; the table names TRBD1, a call not compared with the DNA. TRBV21-1 is annotated as a pseudogene. This CDR3 region has 19 residues. The CDR3 DNA follows: TGTGCCAGCAGCAAGTACCCGGGACCTTCCTTTCCGATAAACAATGGGCAGTTCTTC. Its protein is CASSKYPGPSFPINNGQFF.

The chain recombines TRBV14 with TRBJ1-2, with D possibly TRBD1 on 6 matching bases. The CDR3 extends over 18 amino acids. With 4 bases removed from V and 0 bases from J, the gap between germline ends came to 21 bases. Germline V CDR1 and CDR2: SGHDN, FVKESK. The CDR3 DNA is TGTGCCAGCAGCCCCTACCAACAACAGGGAAGGGCTAACTATGGCTACACCTTC. It yields the protein CASSPYQQQGRANYGYTF.

This chain uses TRBV27 with TRBJ1-1; no definite D call. The length of the CDR3 is 14 residues. Germline CDR1 MNHEY, CDR2 SMNVEV (reference sequence). V lost 2 bases and J 4 bases, leaving 11 bases between the germline ends. DNA of the CDR3: TGTGCCAGCAGTTTAAACCAGGTGGCCACTGAAGCTTTCTTT. This translates into CASSLNQVATEAFF.

The chain has TRBV10-3 and TRBJ1-1, with D possibly matching TRBD1 (6 bases). Trimming removed 7 bases from V and 3 bases from J, with 15 bases in between. This CDR3 region has 14 residues. The germline gives CDR1 ENHRY, CDR2 SYGVKD. CDR3 residues: CAITSWGGDTEAFF. DNA for the CDR3: TGTGCCATCACCTCTTGGGGGGGCGACACTGAAGCTTTCTTT.

This clonotype was seen only a few times. This chain joins TRBV11-2 and TRBJ1-2; D remains ambiguous. The V end was cut by 1 base, the J end by 5 bases, with 17 bases between. The germline V gene encodes CDR1 SGHAT and CDR2 FQNNGV. This CDR3 contains 16 residues. CDR3 residues: CASSLGPDTTNYGYTF. The DNA of the CDR3 is TGTGCCAGCAGCTTAGGTCCCGATACAACGAATTATGGCTACACCTTC.

A remark on this clonotype: A read error may produce the germline difference seen at one junction end. The chain links TRBV7-8 to TRBJ1-1; D is uncertain. The germline V gene encodes CDR1 SGHVS and CDR2 FQNEAQ. There are 13 residues in the CDR3. This chain's CDR3 is CASSRGEDTEAFF. In DNA form, the CDR3 reads TGCGCCAGCAGCCGGGGTGAGGACACTGAAGCTTTCTTT.

The sample holds many counts of this clonotype. The chain employs TRBV29-1 and TRBJ1-4, with D tentatively TRBD1 (5 bases). The CDR3 runs 15 residues. V lost 2 bases, J lost 5 bases, and 15 bases lay in between. Germline CDR1 and CDR2: SQVTM and ANQGSEA. The CDR3 DNA reads as TGCAGCGTTGAACTCCCGGTTGGGGCAAATGAAAAACTGTTTTTT. Translation: CSVELPVGANEKLFF.

This clonotype was counted at least ten times. This sequence joins TRBV9 and TRBJ2-1; either TRBD1 or TRBD2 may fit D (5 bases each). Germline loops: CDR1 SGDLS, CDR2 YYNGEE. This CDR3 has 16 amino acids. The V end was cut by 4 bases, the J end by 7 bases, with 21 bases between. CDR3 residues: CASSLLGLGPPNEQFF. The DNA of the CDR3 is TGTGCCAGCAGCCTCCTGGGGTTGGGACCCCCAAATGAGCAGTTCTTC.

This clonotype has a handful of counts. The chain uses TRBV2 and TRBJ2-2; D is ambiguous. The CDR3 spans 14 residues. Per the germline V gene, CDR1 is SNHLY and CDR2 is FYNNEI. V was clipped by 4 bases and J by 3 bases, with 9 bases between them. The CDR3, as DNA: TGTGCCAGCAGTGTGATAGCTTACACCGGGGAGCTGTTTTTT. Residues: CASSVIAYTGELFF.

In its sample, this clonotype was seen a few times. This chain uses TRBV7-8 with TRBJ1-1, with D uncertain. CDR1 and CDR2 (germline): SGHVS, FQNEAQ. Trimming stripped 4 bases from V and 5 bases from J, with 11 bases between. The CDR3 covers 13 residues. The CDR3 DNA sequence: TGTGCCAGCAGCTCCCCTTTGGGGACTGAAGCTTTCTTT. Encoded protein: CASSSPLGTEAFF. The full variable domain, rest sourced from reference TRBV7-8 and TRBJ1-1, is GAGVSQSPRYKVAKRGQDVALRCDPISGHVSLFWYQQALGQGPEFLTYFQNEAQLDKSGLPSDRFFAERPEGSVSTLKIQRTQQEDSAVYLCASSSPLGTEAFFGQGTRLTVV.

This clonotype was recorded at least ten times. The gene calls are TRBV12-3 or TRBV12-4 and TRBJ1-2, with D uncertain. V lost 0 bases to trimming and J lost 4 bases, with 3 bases between them. The CDR3 sequence is 12 residues long. Written as DNA, the CDR3 is TGTGCCAGCAGTTTAGCTGGCTATGGCTACACCTTC. It specifies CASSLAGYGYTF.

A remark on this clonotype: At one end the junction does not follow the germline gene, possibly because of a read error. The chain is built from TRBV5-6 and TRBJ2-4, with D possibly TRBD2 on 5 matching bases. This CDR3 comprises 12 residues. The germline V gene has CDR1 SGHDT and CDR2 YYEEEE. The CDR3 loop reads CASSLGTGFVHF. DNA for the CDR3: TGTGCCAGCAGCTTGGGAACGGGATTCGTACACTTC.

At least ten counts were recorded for this clonotype. This chain connects TRBV5-1 to TRBJ1-4; 10 nucleotides agree with TRBD1. This CDR3 region has 16 residues. Germline V gene sequence: CDR1 SGHRS, CDR2 YFSETQ. J lost 8 bases, V lost 0 bases, and 7 bases had no gene match. For the CDR3, the DNA is TGCGCCAGCAGCTTGGGTACCCGACAGGGGGCGGAAAAACTGTTTTTT. Its translation is CASSLGTRQGAEKLFF.

Ten or more counts support this clonotype. J is TRBJ2-3 and V is TRBV27; maybe TRBD2 (8 bases). Germline V gene sequence: CDR1 MNHEY, CDR2 SMNVEV (reference sequence). Trimming left V 8 bases short and J 7 bases short, with 19 bases between. CDR3 length: 14 residues. CDR3 coding DNA: TGTGCCAGCGGGACAGCGGGAGAGGGAAATACGCAGTATTTT. This encodes CASGTAGEGNTQYF.

The V and J genes are TRBV6-6 and TRBJ2-7, with 7 nucleotides matching TRBD1. Per germline, CDR1 MNHNY and CDR2 SVGAGI (reference sequence). This CDR3 spans 12 amino acids. The junction had 5 bases not matched to a gene; V was cut back by 5 bases and J by 7 bases. The CDR3 sequence: CASSDRVGEQYF. For the CDR3, the DNA is TGTGCCAGCAGTGACAGGGTAGGAGAGCAGTACTTC.

The chain couples TRBV2 to TRBJ2-1; D ambiguous. The V end lost 5 bases, the J end lost 0 bases, and 14 bases lay between the germline ends. Germline-derived CDR1 and CDR2 are SNHLY and FYNNEI. The CDR3 spans 16 residues. CDR3 DNA: TGTGCCAGCAGTATGTGGCGCCCTAGCTCCTACAATGAGCAGTTCTTC. Translating it yields CASSMWRPSSYNEQFF.

The CDR3 loop is CASSPASPVSYEQYF. In nucleotides, the CDR3 is TGTGCCAGCAGCCCCGCTTCCCCCGTCTCCTACGAGCAGTACTTC. The chain employs TRBV3-1 and TRBJ2-7; D remains unclear. The V end was cut by 4 bases, the J end by 0 bases, with 13 bases between. This CDR3 region has 15 residues. CDR1 is LGHDT, CDR2 YNNKEL, per germline (reference sequence).

This clonotype came up a few times. The rearrangement links TRBV20-1 to TRBJ2-7; 7 nucleotides match TRBD2. Per the germline V gene, CDR1 is DFQATT and CDR2 is SNEGSKA (reference sequence). Losses at the gene ends were 0 bases for V and 4 bases for J; bases not matched to a gene: 18. This CDR3 spans 18 amino acids. The CDR3 loop is CSARETRRGTVNIYEQYF. In nucleotides, the CDR3 is TGCAGTGCTAGAGAGACGAGGCGGGGGACCGTCAATATTTACGAGCAGTACTTC.

Concerning this clonotype itself: This may stem from a read error, because a much larger clone lies one nucleotide away. V and J are TRBV5-1 and TRBJ2-7; D call uncertain. Germline V gene sequence: CDR1 SGHRS, CDR2 YFSETQ. The CDR3 totals 15 residues. The CDR3 DNA follows: TGCGCCTGCAGCTTCGTTCCCTCGCCCTCCTACGAGCAGTACTTC. Translating it yields CACSFVPSPSYEQYF.

The sample holds many counts of this clonotype. This chain connects TRBV7-9 to TRBJ2-5, with TRBD1 identical over 10 bases. CDR1 is SEHNR, CDR2 FQNEAQ, per germline (reference sequence). CDR3 size: 15 residues. The V gene end was trimmed by 4 bases and the J gene end by 4 bases; junction bases not matched to a gene: 6. Here the CDR3 reads CASSSTGGEIETQYF. The CDR3 DNA reads as TGTGCCAGCAGCTCGACAGGGGGCGAGATAGAGACCCAGTACTTC.

Details on this clonotype: This sequence may be a read error, since a much larger clone differs from it by one base. V gene TRBV12-3 or TRBV12-4 combines with J gene TRBJ1-2; 7 positions agree with TRBD1. This CDR3 spans 13 amino acids. CDR3 in amino acids: CAGSTGQPRGYTF. The CDR3 DNA reads as TGTGCCGGCAGTACGGGACAGCCTAGGGGCTACACCTTC.

This chain connects TRBV6-5 to TRBJ2-7, with D perhaps matching TRBD2 (6 bases). Trimming shortened V by 6 bases and J by 2 bases, and 11 bases separated the two germline ends. Looked up from germline, CDR1 is MNHEY and CDR2 is SVGAGI. The CDR3 has 13 amino acids. The CDR3 protein is CASSTGVTYEQYF. The CDR3 DNA sequence: TGTGCCAGCAGCACGGGAGTAACCTACGAGCAGTACTTC.

This clonotype was seen more than once but under ten times. This chain uses TRBV5-1 with TRBJ2-3, with 9 bases identical to TRBD1. V gave up 4 bases and J gave up 2 bases; unmatched junction bases: 14. In germline, CDR1 is SGHRS, CDR2 YFSETQ. This CDR3 has 18 amino acids. This chain's CDR3 is CASSRGKGQGSVTDTQYF. CDR3 sequence (DNA): TGCGCCAGCAGCCGGGGAAAGGGACAGGGCTCCGTCACAGATACGCAGTATTTT.

This clonotype has a count of ten or more. J is TRBJ2-7 and V is TRBV6-2 or TRBV6-3; 10 bases fit TRBD2. Germline V gene lookup returns CDR1 MNHEY and CDR2 SVGEGT. V lost 8 bases to trimming and J lost 3 bases; unmatched junction nucleotides: 7. The CDR3 has 14 amino acids. DNA for the CDR3: TGTGCCAGCTCTCTAGCGGGAGTAGACTACGAGCAGTACTTC. Translated: CASSLAGVDYEQYF.

J is TRBJ2-1 and V is TRBV11-2, with D possibly TRBD2 on 6 matching bases. The V end was cut by 5 bases, the J end by 6 bases, with 14 bases between. The CDR3 extends over 14 amino acids. CDR1 is SGHAT and CDR2 is FQNNGV in the germline V gene. The CDR3 coding sequence is TGTGCCAGCAGCGCAGACCGCGGGGTCAATGAGCAGTTCTTC. Translating gives CASSADRGVNEQFF.

This clonotype was seen a few times. CDR3 sequence: CASSFLAGAFSTDTQYF. For the CDR3, the DNA is TGCGCCAGCAGCTTTCTAGCGGGAGCCTTTAGCACAGATACGCAGTATTTT. The V gene is TRBV5-1, the J gene TRBJ2-3; 10 bases are a match to TRBD2. V lost 2 bases to trimming and J lost 0 bases; unmatched junction nucleotides: 6. The length of the CDR3 is 17 residues. Germline V lookup: CDR1 SGHRS, CDR2 YFSETQ.

Note on this clonotype: A much larger clonotype is one base distant, so this may be a read error. V is TRBV5-1 and J is TRBJ2-5, with D perhaps matching TRBD1 (6 bases). The CDR3 runs 11 residues. Germline V CDR1 and CDR2: SGHRS, YFSETQ. DNA of the CDR3: TGCGCCAGCCGGACAGCAGAGACCCGGTACTTC. It is translated as CASRTAETRYF. The whole variable domain, remainder taken from reference TRBV5-1 and TRBJ2-5, is KAGVTQTPRYLIKTRGQQVTLSCSPISGHRSVSWYQQTPGQGLQFLFEYFSETQRNKGNFPGRFSGRQFSNSRSEMNVSTLELGDSALYLCASRTAETRYFGPGTRLLVL.